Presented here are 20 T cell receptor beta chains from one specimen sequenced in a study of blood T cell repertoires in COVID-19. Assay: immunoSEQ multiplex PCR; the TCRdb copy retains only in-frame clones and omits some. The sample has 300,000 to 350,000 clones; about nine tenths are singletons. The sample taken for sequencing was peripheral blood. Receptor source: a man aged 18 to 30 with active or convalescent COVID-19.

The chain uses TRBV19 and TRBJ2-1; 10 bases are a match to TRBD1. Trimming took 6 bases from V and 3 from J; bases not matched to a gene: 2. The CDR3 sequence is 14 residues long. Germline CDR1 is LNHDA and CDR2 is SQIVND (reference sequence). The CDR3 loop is CASSGQGDYNEQFF. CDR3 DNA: TGTGCCAGTAGCGGACAGGGGGACTACAATGAGCAGTTCTTC. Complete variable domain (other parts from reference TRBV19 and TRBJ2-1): DGGITQSPKYLFRKEGQNVTLSCEQNLNHDAMYWYRQDPGQGLRLIYYSQIVNDFQKGDIAEGYSVSREKKESFPLTVTSAQKNPTAFYLCASSGQGDYNEQFFGPGTRLTVL.

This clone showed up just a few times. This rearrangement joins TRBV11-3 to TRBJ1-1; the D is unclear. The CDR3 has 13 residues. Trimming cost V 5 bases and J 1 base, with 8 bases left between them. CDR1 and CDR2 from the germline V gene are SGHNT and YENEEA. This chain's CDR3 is CASSTQSNTEAFF. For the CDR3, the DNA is TGTGCCAGCAGCACCCAGTCGAACACTGAAGCTTTCTTT.

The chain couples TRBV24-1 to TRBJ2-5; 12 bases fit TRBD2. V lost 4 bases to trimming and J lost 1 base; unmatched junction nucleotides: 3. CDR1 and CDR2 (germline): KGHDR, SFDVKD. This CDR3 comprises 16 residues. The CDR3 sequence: CATSERTSGAQETQYF. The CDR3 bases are TGTGCCACCAGTGAGCGGACTAGCGGGGCCCAAGAGACCCAGTACTTC.

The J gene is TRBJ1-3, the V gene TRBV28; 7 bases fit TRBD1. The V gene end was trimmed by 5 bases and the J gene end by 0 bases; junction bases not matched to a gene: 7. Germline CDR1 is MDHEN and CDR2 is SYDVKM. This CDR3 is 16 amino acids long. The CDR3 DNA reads TGTGCCAGCAGTGTTATGGGGGACAGCTCTGGAAACACCATATATTTT. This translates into CASSVMGDSSGNTIYF.

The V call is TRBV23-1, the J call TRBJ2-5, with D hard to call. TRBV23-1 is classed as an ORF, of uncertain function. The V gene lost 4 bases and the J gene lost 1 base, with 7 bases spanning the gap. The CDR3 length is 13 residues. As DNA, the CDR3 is TGCGCCAGCAGTCTCAATTTCCAAGAGACCCAGTACTTC. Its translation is CASSLNFQETQYF.

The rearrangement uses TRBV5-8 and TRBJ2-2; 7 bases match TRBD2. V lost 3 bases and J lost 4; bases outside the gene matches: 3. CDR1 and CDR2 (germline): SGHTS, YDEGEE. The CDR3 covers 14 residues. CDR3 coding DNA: TGTGCCAGCAGCTGGGACTACCCCACCGGGGAGCTGTTTTTT. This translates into CASSWDYPTGELFF.

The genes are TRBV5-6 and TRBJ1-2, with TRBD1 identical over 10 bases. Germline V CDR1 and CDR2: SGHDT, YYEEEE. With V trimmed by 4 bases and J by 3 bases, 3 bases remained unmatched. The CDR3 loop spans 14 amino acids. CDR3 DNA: TGTGCCAGCAGCGCCGGGACAGGGGACTATGGCTACACCTTC. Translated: CASSAGTGDYGYTF.

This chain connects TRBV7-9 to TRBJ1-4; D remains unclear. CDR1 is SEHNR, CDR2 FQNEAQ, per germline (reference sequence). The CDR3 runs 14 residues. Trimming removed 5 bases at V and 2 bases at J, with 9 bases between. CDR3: CASSPGGTNEKLFF. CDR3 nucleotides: TGTGCCAGCAGCCCGGGTGGTACTAATGAAAAACTGTTTTTT.

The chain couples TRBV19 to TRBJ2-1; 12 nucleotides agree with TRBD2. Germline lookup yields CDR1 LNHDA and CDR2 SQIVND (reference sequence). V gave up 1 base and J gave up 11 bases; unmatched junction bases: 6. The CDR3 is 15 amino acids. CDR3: CASSIALAGGHQQFF. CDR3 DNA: TGTGCCAGTAGTATAGCCCTAGCGGGAGGGCATCAGCAGTTCTTC. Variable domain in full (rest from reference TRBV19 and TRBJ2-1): DGGITQSPKYLFRKEGQNVTLSCEQNLNHDAMYWYRQDPGQGLRLIYYSQIVNDFQKGDIAEGYSVSREKKESFPLTVTSAQKNPTAFYLCASSIALAGGHQQFFGPGTRLTVL.

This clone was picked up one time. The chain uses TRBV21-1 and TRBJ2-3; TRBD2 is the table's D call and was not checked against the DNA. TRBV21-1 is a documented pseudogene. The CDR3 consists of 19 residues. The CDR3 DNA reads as TGTGCCAGCAGCAAAGACAACCTAGCGGGAGAGCTGAGCACAGATACGCAGTATTTT. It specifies CASSKDNLAGELSTDTQYF.

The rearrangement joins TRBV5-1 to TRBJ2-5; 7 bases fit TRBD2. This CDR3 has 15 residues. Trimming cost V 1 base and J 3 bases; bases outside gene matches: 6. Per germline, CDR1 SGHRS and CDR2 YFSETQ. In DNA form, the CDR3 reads TGCGCCAGCAGCTTGCTACCTACTAGCGAAGAGACCCAGTACTTC. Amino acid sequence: CASSLLPTSEETQYF.

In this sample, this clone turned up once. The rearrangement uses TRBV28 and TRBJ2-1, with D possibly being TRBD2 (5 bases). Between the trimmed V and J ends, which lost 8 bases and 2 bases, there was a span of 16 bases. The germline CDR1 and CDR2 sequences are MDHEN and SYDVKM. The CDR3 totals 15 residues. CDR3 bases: TGTGCCAGCGTCGAGGGCGGGTTGCCCTACAATGAGCAGTTCTTC. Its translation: CASVEGGLPYNEQFF.

CDR3 nucleotide sequence: TGCGCCAGCAGCTTGAATCAACTGGACAGACCTCTCTACGAGCAGTACTTC. It encodes CASSLNQLDRPLYEQYF. V is TRBV5-1 and J is TRBJ2-7; D may be TRBD1 (6 bases). The CDR3 is 17 amino acids. Trimming pared 1 base from V and 3 bases from J, leaving 20 bases between. In germline, CDR1 is SGHRS, CDR2 YFSETQ. The full variable domain, its missing parts supplied by reference TRBV5-1 and TRBJ2-7, is KAGVTQTPRYLIKTRGQQVTLSCSPISGHRSVSWYQQTPGQGLQFLFEYFSETQRNKGNFPGRFSGRQFSNSRSEMNVSTLELGDSALYLCASSLNQLDRPLYEQYFGPGTRLTVT.

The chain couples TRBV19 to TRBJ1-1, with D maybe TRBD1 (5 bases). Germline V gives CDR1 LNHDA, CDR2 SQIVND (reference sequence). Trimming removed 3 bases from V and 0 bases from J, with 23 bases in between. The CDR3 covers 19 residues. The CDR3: CASSIGPYLTVSMNTEAFF. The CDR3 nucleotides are TGTGCCAGTAGTATCGGGCCATACTTGACAGTCAGCATGAACACTGAAGCTTTCTTT.

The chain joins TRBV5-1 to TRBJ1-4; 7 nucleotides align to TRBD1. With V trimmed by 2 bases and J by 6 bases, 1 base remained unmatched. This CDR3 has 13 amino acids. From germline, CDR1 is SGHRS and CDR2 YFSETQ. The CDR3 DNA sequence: TGCGCCAGCAGCTTCGACAGGGATGAAAAACTGTTTTTT. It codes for CASSFDRDEKLFF. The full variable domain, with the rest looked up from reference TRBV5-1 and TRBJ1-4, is KAGVTQTPRYLIKTRGQQVTLSCSPISGHRSVSWYQQTPGQGLQFLFEYFSETQRNKGNFPGRFSGRQFSNSRSEMNVSTLELGDSALYLCASSFDRDEKLFFGSGTQLSVL.

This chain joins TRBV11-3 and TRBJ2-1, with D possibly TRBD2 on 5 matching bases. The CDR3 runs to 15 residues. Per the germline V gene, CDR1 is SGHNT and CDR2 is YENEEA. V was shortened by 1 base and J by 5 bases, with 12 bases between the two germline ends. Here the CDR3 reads CASSLAGTRHNEQFF. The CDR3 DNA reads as TGTGCCAGCAGCTTAGCGGGAACCCGCCACAATGAGCAGTTCTTC.

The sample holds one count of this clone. CDR3 protein: CASSQRGSGANVLTF. The CDR3 nucleotides read TGTGCCAGCAGCCAACGGGGGTCTGGGGCCAACGTCCTGACTTTC. The chain has TRBV3-1 (or the pseudogene TRBV3-2) and TRBJ2-6; TRBD2 might be the D (6 bases). The germline V and J ends were trimmed by 2 bases and 1 base, with 6 bases remaining between them. Germline-derived CDR1 and CDR2 are LGHDT and YNNKEL (reference sequence). There are 15 residues in the CDR3.

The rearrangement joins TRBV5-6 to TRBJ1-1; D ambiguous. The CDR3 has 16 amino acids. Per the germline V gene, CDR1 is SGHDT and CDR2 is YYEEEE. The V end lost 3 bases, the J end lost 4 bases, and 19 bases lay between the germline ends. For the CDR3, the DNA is TGTGCCAGCAGCTCGTTGGTCAAAGGCCGGGTCACTGAAGCTTTCTTT. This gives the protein CASSSLVKGRVTEAFF. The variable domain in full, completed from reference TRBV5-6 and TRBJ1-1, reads DAGVTQSPTHLIKTRGQQVTLRCSPKSGHDTVSWYQQALGQGPQFIFQYYEEEERQRGNFPDRFSGHQFPNYSSELNVNALLLGDSALYLCASSSLVKGRVTEAFFGQGTRLTVV.

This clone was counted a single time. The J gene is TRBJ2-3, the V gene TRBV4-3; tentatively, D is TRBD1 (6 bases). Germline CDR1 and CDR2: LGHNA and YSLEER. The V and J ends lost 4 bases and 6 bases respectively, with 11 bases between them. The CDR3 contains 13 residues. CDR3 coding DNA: TGCGCCAGCAGCCCCAACAGGGTTGATACGCAGTATTTT. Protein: CASSPNRVDTQYF.

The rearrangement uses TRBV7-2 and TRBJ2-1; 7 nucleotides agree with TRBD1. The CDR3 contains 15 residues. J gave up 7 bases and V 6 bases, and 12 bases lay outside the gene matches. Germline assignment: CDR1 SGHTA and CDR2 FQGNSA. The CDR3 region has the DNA TGTGCCAGCAGTCGACAGGGCCTGGAGGATAATGAGCAGTTCTTC. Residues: CASSRQGLEDNEQFF.